What follows are 30 T cell receptor beta chains derived from one specimen sequenced in a study of T cell responses to AZD1222 COVID-19 vaccine. Some clones are missing from TCRdb's copy, which holds only in-frame ones; the method was immunoSEQ multiplex PCR. The profile shows 68,000 or so clones, 60% to 85% of them singletons. The material sequenced was peripheral blood, taken on day 0 of AZD1222 vaccination. These receptors originate from an adult in good health.

V gene TRBV4-1 combines with J gene TRBJ1-6; the D is unclear. Germline lookup yields CDR1 MGHRA and CDR2 YSYEKL. The V end lost 1 base, the J end lost 7 bases, and 8 bases lay between the germline ends. The CDR3 covers 14 residues. CDR3 nucleotides: TGCGCCAGCAGCCAAGCCGCCCAAAATTCACCCCTCCACTTT. Encoded protein: CASSQAAQNSPLHF.

This clone was found once. This sequence joins TRBV10-1 and TRBJ2-1, with 13 positions matching TRBD2. CDR3 length equals 15 residues. In germline, CDR1 is WNHNN, CDR2 SYGVQD (reference sequence). V shed 5 bases and J 7 bases; nucleotides not matched to a gene: 5. As DNA, the CDR3 is TGCGCCAGCAGTACTAGCGGGGGGGCGGGTAATGAGCAGTTCTTC. Translating it yields CASSTSGGAGNEQFF.

This chain uses TRBV30 with TRBJ1-4, with 8 bases matching TRBD1. V shed 2 bases and J 7 bases; nucleotides not matched to a gene: 6. This CDR3 spans 14 amino acids. Germline assignment: CDR1 GTSNPN and CDR2 SVGIG (reference sequence). The CDR3 protein is CAWSIGQGGEKLFF. The CDR3, as DNA: TGTGCCTGGAGTATTGGACAGGGTGGTGAAAAACTGTTTTTT.

This chain joins TRBV7-9 and TRBJ1-6; D remains ambiguous. CDR3 length: 15 residues. The ends were cut back, 4 bases at V and 14 bases at J, with 21 bases in the middle. Looked up from germline, CDR1 is SEHNR and CDR2 is FQNEAQ (reference sequence). The CDR3 DNA sequence: TGTGCCAGCAGCTCTAGACAACCCTCCAGCCCGGCCCTCCACTTT. It codes for CASSSRQPSSPALHF.

V gene TRBV11-2 combines with J gene TRBJ1-6; D uncertain. The CDR3 totals 13 residues. Trimming left V 5 bases short and J 7 bases short, with 9 bases between. Germline V gene lookup returns CDR1 SGHAT and CDR2 FQNNGV. The CDR3 region has the DNA TGTGCCAGCAGCCTCAACCCGAATTCACCCCTCCACTTT. This encodes CASSLNPNSPLHF.

The chain is built from TRBV19 and TRBJ1-2; D not resolved. The germline V gene encodes CDR1 LNHDA and CDR2 SQIVND (reference sequence). CDR3 size: 11 residues. V dropped 4 bases and J dropped 8 bases, with 8 bases sitting between them. CDR3 DNA sequence: TGTGCCAGTAGTACCTCCGGAGGCTACACCTTC. Translation: CASSTSGGYTF.

The chain joins TRBV2 to TRBJ2-1, with D possibly being TRBD1 (6 bases). The CDR3 covers 14 residues. Germline values: CDR1 SNHLY, CDR2 FYNNEI. The V and J ends lost 6 bases and 7 bases respectively, with 16 bases between them. The CDR3 nucleotides are TGTGCCAGCAGGGACTTCGGCAGGGGTAATGAGCAGTTCTTC. The encoded protein is CASRDFGRGNEQFF.

The V and J genes are TRBV11-2 and TRBJ2-3; D might be TRBD2 (5 bases). This CDR3 is 18 amino acids long. Trimming stripped 4 bases from V and 0 bases from J, with 20 bases between. Germline V gives CDR1 SGHAT, CDR2 FQNNGV. The CDR3 nucleotides are TGTGCCAGCAGCTCCCGGACTGCCGCCTGGACTAGCACAGATACGCAGTATTTT. It specifies CASSSRTAAWTSTDTQYF.

The chain is built from TRBV5-1 and TRBJ2-1; D tentatively fits TRBD1 or TRBD2 (6 bases each). Germline CDR1 is SGHRS and CDR2 is YFSETQ. With 5 bases removed from V and 5 bases from J, the gap between germline ends came to 14 bases. This CDR3 comprises 14 residues. CDR3 DNA sequence: TGCGCCAGCAGACGGGGGCTGGGGAACAATGAGCAGTTCTTC. This sequence encodes CASRRGLGNNEQFF.

This rearrangement joins TRBV30 to TRBJ1-2; D perhaps matches TRBD1 (6 bases). Germline loops: CDR1 GTSNPN, CDR2 SVGIG (reference sequence). This CDR3 spans 14 amino acids. The V and J ends lost 0 bases and 6 bases respectively, with 14 bases between them. The CDR3: CAWSVRRQGHGYTF. Written as DNA, the CDR3 is TGTGCCTGGAGTGTACGTAGGCAGGGGCATGGCTACACCTTC.

The V gene is TRBV2, the J gene TRBJ2-5, with TRBD2 matching 10 bases. V lost 5 bases to trimming and J lost 3 bases; unmatched junction nucleotides: 3. The CDR3 length is 14 residues. CDR1 and CDR2 from the germline V gene are SNHLY and FYNNEI. The CDR3 is CASSRTSGKETQYF. The CDR3, as DNA: TGTGCCAGCAGTAGGACTAGCGGAAAAGAGACCCAGTACTTC.

The genes are TRBV5-1 and TRBJ1-4, with 7 positions matching TRBD1. The V segment lost 2 bases and the J segment 8 bases; nucleotides outside the gene matches: 9. The CDR3 totals 15 residues. Per the germline V gene, CDR1 is SGHRS and CDR2 is YFSETQ. As DNA, the CDR3 is TGCGCCAGCAGCTTTCGGGGGACAGCTCTGGAAAAACTGTTTTTT. This encodes CASSFRGTALEKLFF.

The gene calls are TRBV29-1 and TRBJ2-3; 15 bases agree with TRBD2. Looked up from germline, CDR1 is SQVTM and CDR2 is ANQGSEA. There are 16 residues in the CDR3. V lost 6 bases to trimming and J lost 0 bases; unmatched junction nucleotides: 4. The CDR3 protein is CSVGGLAGGSTDTQYF. The DNA of the CDR3 is TGCAGCGTCGGCGGACTAGCGGGGGGGAGCACAGATACGCAGTATTTT.

The rearrangement joins TRBV6-1 to TRBJ1-3, with 7 bases identical to TRBD1. Germline values: CDR1 MNHNS, CDR2 SASEGT. CDR3 length: 15 residues. The V and J ends lost 2 bases and 2 bases, in that order; junction bases with no gene match: 3. CDR3 in DNA: TGTGCCAGCAGTGAACCGACAGGGACTGGAAACACCATATATTTT. Its protein is CASSEPTGTGNTIYF.

The V gene is TRBV7-2, the J gene TRBJ2-2; D unclear. Deletions cut 6 bases from V and 3 bases from J, with 14 bases between. Germline CDR1 is SGHTA and CDR2 is FQGNSA. There are 15 residues in the CDR3. The CDR3 loop reads CASSPRTFHTGELFF. As DNA, the CDR3 is TGTGCCAGCAGTCCAAGGACCTTTCACACCGGGGAGCTGTTTTTT.

The chain recombines TRBV6-5 with TRBJ1-4; no definite D call. Between the trimmed V and J ends, which lost 7 bases and 0 bases, there was a span of 9 bases. Germline values: CDR1 MNHEY, CDR2 SVGAGI. This CDR3 comprises 14 residues. DNA of the CDR3: TGTGCCAGCATGTGGACTGCAACTAATGAAAAACTGTTTTTT. This translates into CASMWTATNEKLFF.

The chain carries TRBV29-1 and TRBJ1-5, with 10 bases that match TRBD1. CDR1 and CDR2 (germline): SQVTM, ANQGSEA. V lost 6 bases to trimming and J lost 3 bases; unmatched junction nucleotides: 8. The CDR3 has 15 residues. The CDR3 bases are TGCAGCGTGGCCCGGGACAGGGGCTTCAATCAGCCCCAGCATTTT. This gives the protein CSVARDRGFNQPQHF.

The chain uses TRBV5-4 and TRBJ2-2, with D perhaps TRBD1 (5 bases). Germline assignment: CDR1 SGHNT and CDR2 YYREEE (reference sequence). The CDR3 covers 16 residues. Trimming removed 0 bases at V and 0 bases at J, with 9 bases between. CDR3 sequence (DNA): TGTGCCAGCAGCTTGGGGGGCTACGCGAACACCGGGGAGCTGTTTTTT. Translating gives CASSLGGYANTGELFF.

This chain links TRBV3-1 (or the pseudogene TRBV3-2) with TRBJ2-7, with D unclear. This CDR3 has 13 residues. V lost 3 bases to trimming and J lost 4 bases, with 10 bases between them. From germline, CDR1 is LGHDT and CDR2 YNNKEL (reference sequence). The CDR3 region has the DNA TGTGCCAGCAGCCAGTTGGGTCGGTACGAGCAGTACTTC. Its protein is CASSQLGRYEQYF.

In its sample, this clone was seen once. The chain uses TRBV19 and TRBJ2-7, with TRBD1 matching over 8 bases. Trimming removed 7 bases from V and 6 bases from J; junction bases left unmatched: 8. In germline, CDR1 is LNHDA, CDR2 SQIVND (reference sequence). The CDR3 has 13 residues. The chain's CDR3 is CASKVTGGSEQYF. For the CDR3, the DNA is TGTGCCAGTAAGGTCACAGGGGGTAGCGAGCAGTACTTC.

The gene calls are TRBV6-2 or TRBV6-3 and TRBJ1-1; the D is unclear. This CDR3 contains 16 residues. The V end lost 0 bases, the J end lost 5 bases, and 16 bases lay between the germline ends. Per germline, CDR1 MNHEY and CDR2 SVGEGT. Here the CDR3 reads CASSYSIARVGTEAFF. DNA for the CDR3: TGTGCCAGCAGTTACTCGATCGCGAGGGTAGGGACTGAAGCTTTCTTT.

The chain combines TRBV30 with TRBJ1-3; a weak D match, TRBD1 (5 bases). This CDR3 spans 13 amino acids. Trimming removed 5 bases at V and 6 bases at J, with 14 bases between. CDR1 and CDR2 (germline): GTSNPN, SVGIG (reference sequence). The CDR3 nucleotides are TGTGCCTGGGGCCGGGACCTTGTAAACACCATATATTTT. As protein: CAWGRDLVNTIYF. The full variable domain, with the rest looked up from reference TRBV30 and TRBJ1-3, is SQTIHQWPATLVQPVGSPLSLECTVEGTSNPNLYWYRQAAGRGLQLLFYSVGIGQISSEVPQNLSASRPQDRQFILSSKKLLLSDSGFYLCAWGRDLVNTIYFGEGSWLTVV.

This clone was found once. The V and J genes are TRBV9 and TRBJ2-3; 10 positions agree with TRBD2. Germline values: CDR1 SGDLS, CDR2 YYNGEE. With 3 bases clipped from V and 1 base from J, the junction kept 5 bases outside the gene matches. This CDR3 region has 16 residues. CDR3 sequence: CASSALAGAGTDTQYF. The CDR3 bases are TGTGCCAGCAGCGCCCTAGCGGGGGCAGGCACAGATACGCAGTATTTT.

The chain carries TRBV20-1 and TRBJ2-1; TRBD2 agrees at 7 bases. CDR1 and CDR2 (germline): DFQATT, SNEGSKA (reference sequence). V lost 3 bases to trimming and J lost 8 bases; unmatched junction nucleotides: 16. CDR3 length: 16 amino acids. Written as DNA, the CDR3 is TGCAGTGCTAGTGCCTTAAACCTTCGCGGGGGAGATGAGCAGTTCTTC. The encoded protein is CSASALNLRGGDEQFF.

The chain joins TRBV3-1 (or the pseudogene TRBV3-2) to TRBJ2-3; no definite D call. V was cut by 0 bases and J by 3 bases, with 16 bases left in between. Germline V gene sequence: CDR1 LGHDT, CDR2 YNNKEL (reference sequence). The CDR3 totals 17 residues. CDR3 amino acids: CASSQDLQASVTDTQYF. The CDR3 DNA is TGTGCCAGCAGCCAAGATCTGCAGGCGAGTGTGACAGATACGCAGTATTTT.

The V and J genes are TRBV3-1 (or the pseudogene TRBV3-2) and TRBJ1-5, with D perhaps TRBD1 (6 bases). V lost 0 bases and J 9 bases, leaving 9 bases between the germline ends. The germline V gene encodes CDR1 LGHDT and CDR2 YNNKEL (reference sequence). The CDR3 has 13 amino acids. This CDR3 is CASSQDRGTPQHF. CDR3 nucleotide sequence: TGTGCCAGCAGCCAAGACAGGGGAACGCCCCAGCATTTT.

The chain is built from TRBV7-9 and TRBJ2-3, with no clear D. The ends were cut back, 5 bases at V and 0 bases at J, with 6 bases in the middle. The CDR3 loop spans 13 amino acids. In germline, CDR1 is SEHNR, CDR2 FQNEAQ (reference sequence). The CDR3 is CASSDSSTDTQYF. Here the CDR3 DNA reads TGTGCCAGCAGCGATAGTAGCACAGATACGCAGTATTTT.

The chain recombines TRBV2 with TRBJ1-1; possibly TRBD1 for D (5 bases). The V and J ends lost 3 bases and 10 bases respectively, with 15 bases between them. Germline values: CDR1 SNHLY, CDR2 FYNNEI. This CDR3 comprises 13 residues. Written as DNA, the CDR3 is TGTGCCAGCAGTGACGGACAAATGATTGGAGCTTTCTTT. Protein product: CASSDGQMIGAFF.

This chain connects TRBV5-1 to TRBJ2-3; 8 nucleotides align to TRBD2. CDR1 SGHRS and CDR2 YFSETQ come from the germline V gene. Germline trimming cut 4 bases from V and 1 base from J; bases unmatched to any gene: 11. This CDR3 region has 17 residues. The CDR3 DNA is TGCGCCAGCAGCGGTTCTTGGGGTAGCGGGGGCACAGATACGCAGTATTTT. Its protein is CASSGSWGSGGTDTQYF. Using reference TRBV5-1 and TRBJ2-3 for the parts outside the CDR3, the full variable domain is KAGVTQTPRYLIKTRGQQVTLSCSPISGHRSVSWYQQTPGQGLQFLFEYFSETQRNKGNFPGRFSGRQFSNSRSEMNVSTLELGDSALYLCASSGSWGSGGTDTQYFGPGTRLTVL.

This chain joins TRBV6-1 and TRBJ2-7, with a weak D call TRBD2 (7 bases). The CDR3 has 13 residues. CDR1 and CDR2 (germline): MNHNS, SASEGT. Trimming shortened V by 6 bases and J by 7 bases, and 16 bases separated the two germline ends. The CDR3 spells CASSNIQGGEQYF. The CDR3 nucleotides are TGTGCCAGCAGCAATATACAGGGAGGGGAGCAGTACTTC.